This T cell receptor beta chain is from a study of radiation and T cells in renal cell carcinoma. The assay was immunoSEQ multiplex PCR, and TCRdb's table has in-frame clones only and misses some. The profile shows under 100,000 clones, around four fifths of them singletons. The time point was: blood 4 weeks post-SBRT, at nephrectomy. Treatment reported: 15 Gy SBRT to primary tumor, nephrectomy 4 weeks later. Nephrectomy followed 15 Gy stereotactic body radiation by 4 weeks. Serial blood draws occurred at baseline and 2 and 4 weeks post-SBRT. The patient's renal cell carcinoma had clear cell pathology. Points from the study as a whole: From baseline, blood top tumor clonotypes peaked at 2 weeks post-radiation.

As concerns this clone: The antigen is unknown.

This CDR3 region has 11 residues. Trimming cost V 6 bases and J 1 base, with 3 bases left between them. Germline V gene sequence: CDR1 LNHNV, CDR2 YYDKDF (reference sequence). The chain is built from TRBV15 and TRBJ1-1; no firm D call. Sequencing was performed on blood, taken from a patient whose treatment included radiotherapy and nephrectomy. The TCR sequence derives from a man aged 50 to 59 with renal cell carcinoma. Here the CDR3 reads CATRGNTEAFF. CDR3 bases: TGTGCCACCAGAGGGAACACTGAAGCTTTCTTT.